Listed here are 17 T cell receptor beta chains from one sample, sequenced in a study of T cells after yellow fever vaccination. MiXCR was run by TCRdb on the 5' RACE reads, yielding one entry per CDR3 protein. The data contain fewer than 650,000 distinct CDR3 sequences, 21% of them singletons. The source was PBMCs, collected roughly 20 days after the first yellow fever vaccination. Source of these receptors: a man aged 18 to 35 who received the YFV17D yellow fever vaccine.

The rearrangement links TRBV10-3 to TRBJ2-1; 11 nucleotides align to TRBD2. V lost 8 bases, J lost 1 base, and 4 bases stayed unmatched. The germline CDR1 and CDR2 sequences are ENHRY and SYGVKD. This CDR3 has 15 amino acids. The DNA for the CDR3 is TGTGCCATCGATAGCGGGGGGGCTTCCTACAATGAGCAGTTCTTC. Translated, it gives CAIDSGGASYNEQFF.

This clonotype was counted a few times. The V and J genes are TRBV20-1 and TRBJ2-5, with TRBD2 identical over 8 bases. The CDR3 is 15 amino acids. The junction had 8 bases not matched to a gene; V was cut back by 1 base and J by 4 bases. The germline CDR1 and CDR2 sequences are DFQATT and SNEGSKA (reference sequence). CDR3 residues: CSARVGLAIGETQYF. The CDR3 nucleotides are TGCAGTGCTAGAGTCGGACTAGCCATCGGAGAGACCCAGTACTTC.

The V call is TRBV5-1, the J call TRBJ1-2, with D possibly TRBD1 on 5 matching bases. This CDR3 is built from 15 residues. V was trimmed by 4 bases and J by 4 bases, leaving 17 bases between them. Germline-derived CDR1 and CDR2 are SGHRS and YFSETQ. CDR3 bases: TGCGCCAGCAGCCCCCAGCTTGGGGGTAGCTATGGCTACACCTTC. Translated: CASSPQLGGSYGYTF.

A few counts support this clonotype. The genes are TRBV6-2 or TRBV6-3 and TRBJ1-1, with D tentatively TRBD1 (5 bases). CDR1 and CDR2 from the germline V gene are MNHEY and SVGEGT. Trimming stripped 6 bases from V and 7 bases from J, with 21 bases between. The CDR3 covers 15 residues. The DNA for the CDR3 is TGTGCCAGCAGCCCTTTCCCCGGGACTGGAAGTGAAGCTTTCTTT. This sequence encodes CASSPFPGTGSEAFF.

This clonotype was seen only a few times. V gene TRBV20-1 combines with J gene TRBJ2-7, with a possible D match to TRBD1 (6 bases). The CDR3 has 14 amino acids. The V gene lost 0 bases and the J gene lost 5 bases, with 14 bases spanning the gap. In germline, CDR1 is DFQATT, CDR2 SNEGSKA (reference sequence). The CDR3: CSARDGTGTHEQYV. CDR3 DNA: TGCAGTGCTAGAGATGGAACAGGGACCCACGAGCAGTACGTC.

This clonotype appeared a few times. The gene calls are TRBV10-3 and TRBJ2-5; TRBD1 matches 11 bases. V shed 5 bases, J shed 5 bases, and the junction held 4 bases outside the gene matches. Germline CDR1 ENHRY, CDR2 SYGVKD. This CDR3 has 14 residues. The CDR3 region is CAISWTGGIETQYF. In nucleotides, the CDR3 is TGTGCCATCAGTTGGACAGGGGGCATCGAGACCCAGTACTTC.

The V and J genes are TRBV20-1 and TRBJ2-1; D is undetermined. This CDR3 is 14 amino acids long. V gave up 5 bases and J gave up 1 base, with 12 bases separating them. The germline CDR1 and CDR2 sequences are DFQATT and SNEGSKA (reference sequence). The CDR3 sequence: CSARTPRSYNEQFF. Written as DNA, the CDR3 is TGCAGTGCTCGGACCCCACGGTCCTACAATGAGCAGTTCTTC.

This clonotype was counted only a few times. The CDR3 nucleotides read TGTGCCAGCAGCCAAGGGGGGCGCGATGGCTACACCTTC. It specifies CASSQGGRDGYTF. The chain is built from TRBV3-1 and TRBJ1-2, with D possibly matching TRBD1 (6 bases). This CDR3 has 13 residues. V lost 1 base, J lost 6 bases, and 9 bases lay in between. Germline CDR1 is LGHDT and CDR2 is YNNKEL (reference sequence).

CDR3 loop: CATSYMNPPYGYTF. DNA of the CDR3: TGTGCCACCTCCTACATGAATCCTCCCTATGGCTACACCTTC. The genes are TRBV6-1 and TRBJ1-2; D not resolved. V lost 10 bases and J 4 bases, leaving 19 bases between the germline ends. This CDR3 comprises 14 residues. The V gene's germline CDR1 is MNHNS and CDR2 SASEGT.

The rearrangement links TRBV4-2 to TRBJ1-4; 8 bases map to TRBD1. The germline V gene has CDR1 LGHNA and CDR2 YNFKEQ. This CDR3 has 15 residues. The V gene end was trimmed by 2 bases and the J gene end by 8 bases; junction bases not matched to a gene: 7. This CDR3 reads CASSQWTGFREKLFF. DNA for the CDR3: TGTGCCAGCAGCCAATGGACAGGGTTTAGGGAAAAACTGTTTTTT.

Ten or more counts support this clonotype. This chain uses TRBV11-2 with TRBJ2-2, with 11 bases identical to TRBD1. From germline, CDR1 is SGHAT and CDR2 FQNNGV. Trimming cost V 6 bases and J 4 bases; bases outside gene matches: 7. The length of the CDR3 is 16 residues. This CDR3 reads CASRSPGQGGTGELFF. As DNA, the CDR3 is TGTGCCAGCAGATCCCCGGGACAGGGGGGCACCGGGGAGCTGTTTTTT.

This clonotype was counted a few times. The genes are TRBV4-2 and TRBJ1-4; 8 bases fit TRBD1. CDR1 LGHNA and CDR2 YNFKEQ come from the germline V gene. The CDR3 totals 14 residues. Trimming removed 1 base from V and 8 bases from J; junction bases left unmatched: 3. This CDR3 reads CASSQVGQGEKLFF. The CDR3 nucleotides read TGTGCCAGCAGCCAAGTTGGACAGGGCGAAAAACTGTTTTTT.

This sequence joins TRBV29-1 and TRBJ2-6; D not certain. The CDR3 runs to 13 residues. Germline V gives CDR1 SQVTM, CDR2 ANQGSEA. V dropped 3 bases and J dropped 0 bases, with 3 bases sitting between them. In DNA, the CDR3 is TGCAGCGTTGAGGACTCTGGGGCCAACGTCCTGACTTTC. This gives the protein CSVEDSGANVLTF.

The CDR3 here is CASSHTQGDEQFF. CDR3 DNA: TGTGCCAGCAGCCACACCCAGGGGGATGAGCAGTTCTTC. The gene calls are TRBV5-5 and TRBJ2-1; 7 nucleotides match TRBD1. The trim removed 4 bases at V and 8 bases at J, leaving 6 bases unmatched. The CDR3 consists of 13 residues. The germline V gene encodes CDR1 SGHKS and CDR2 YYEKEE (reference sequence).

This chain uses TRBV4-2 with TRBJ2-3, with 12 bases identical to TRBD2. Germline CDR1 is LGHNA and CDR2 is YNFKEQ. The length of the CDR3 is 17 residues. V dropped 1 base and J dropped 5; count of bases not matched to a gene: 7. Here the CDR3 reads CASSQVASGGAGDTQYF. CDR3 bases: TGTGCCAGCAGCCAAGTGGCTAGCGGGGGGGCTGGAGATACGCAGTATTTT.

In this sample, this clonotype turned up a few times. V is TRBV6-5 and J is TRBJ2-3; tentative D call: TRBD2 (5 bases). The CDR3 consists of 15 residues. The germline gives CDR1 MNHEY, CDR2 SVGAGI. V was pared by 4 bases and J by 0 bases, with 11 bases between. The CDR3 spells CASSWTSPSTDTQYF. CDR3 coding DNA: TGTGCCAGCAGTTGGACTTCTCCTAGCACAGATACGCAGTATTTT.

The V gene is TRBV6-5, the J gene TRBJ2-2; TRBD2 aligns across 8 bases. After removal of 0 bases from V and 7 bases from J, the junction contained 7 bases not matched to a gene. The length of the CDR3 is 16 residues. Germline V gene lookup returns CDR1 MNHEY and CDR2 SVGAGI. The CDR3 loop is CASSYSSGGVHGELFF. CDR3 in DNA: TGTGCCAGCAGTTACTCTTCCGGGGGGGTCCACGGGGAGCTGTTTTTT.